Presented here are 14 T cell receptor beta chains from one specimen sequenced in a study of OX40 agonist ivuxolimab in advanced cancers. The table came from immunoSEQ multiplex PCR; TCRdb's copy has only in-frame clones and leaves some out. This table has approximately 60,000 clones, nearly 95% appearing once. The sequencing used CD4+ or CD8+ T cells sorted from blood, collected in a trial of the OX40 agonist ivuxolimab. These receptors were collected from an adult with an advanced solid tumor such as melanoma, head and neck, liver or kidney cancer.

As concerns this clone: Its ends do not fully match the called genes, so a read error is possible. The CDR3 DNA follows: TGCAGCGGCGGTGCGGGTTCCTCCTCCGAGCAGTACTTC. The encoded protein is CSGGAGSSSEQYF. This chain connects TRBV29-1 to TRBJ2-7; tentative D call: TRBD2 (5 bases). The length of the CDR3 is 13 residues. The V gene's germline CDR1 is SQVTM and CDR2 ANQGSEA.

The chain has TRBV4-1 and TRBJ1-2; no firm D call. CDR1 MGHRA and CDR2 YSYEKL come from the germline V gene. V was pared by 2 bases and J by 7 bases, with 5 bases between. The CDR3 totals 11 residues. The CDR3 region has the DNA TGCGCCAGCAGCCAAATGGGTGGCTACACCTTC. Translated: CASSQMGGYTF.

The chain employs TRBV6-5 and TRBJ2-7, with a tentative D call TRBD2 (5 bases). Germline-derived CDR1 and CDR2 are MNHEY and SVGAGI. The CDR3 is 16 amino acids. V lost 0 bases, J lost 3 bases, and 15 bases lay in between. CDR3 in amino acids: CASSYSAGEMGYEQYF. In nucleotides, the CDR3 is TGTGCCAGCAGTTACTCGGCTGGGGAGATGGGCTACGAGCAGTACTTC.

This rearrangement joins TRBV18 to TRBJ2-3; D call uncertain. Germline loops: CDR1 KGHSH, CDR2 LQKENI. V lost 3 bases and J 0 bases, leaving 10 bases between the germline ends. The CDR3 contains 15 residues. CDR3 sequence: CASSPVGGSTDTQYF. The CDR3 nucleotides are TGTGCCAGCTCACCGGTGGGCGGTAGCACAGATACGCAGTATTTT.

The J gene is TRBJ1-2, the V gene TRBV29-1; 8 nucleotides agree with TRBD1. This CDR3 comprises 13 residues. Germline CDR1 and CDR2: SQVTM and ANQGSEA. Losses at the gene ends were 5 bases for V and 4 bases for J; bases not matched to a gene: 6. The CDR3 region is CSVPGQGIYGYTF. In DNA, the CDR3 is TGCAGCGTTCCCGGACAGGGAATCTATGGCTACACCTTC.

The rearrangement links TRBV6-5 to TRBJ2-1; tentative D call: TRBD2 (5 bases). V was trimmed by 4 bases and J by 7 bases, leaving 11 bases between them. CDR3 length: 13 residues. The germline CDR1 and CDR2 sequences are MNHEY and SVGAGI. The chain's CDR3 is CASSSRGPNEQFF. CDR3 coding DNA: TGTGCCAGCAGTTCCCGAGGGCCTAATGAGCAGTTCTTC.

The chain is built from TRBV6-4 and TRBJ2-1; D might be TRBD2 (5 bases). Trimming removed 5 bases from V and 0 bases from J, with 11 bases in between. CDR3 length equals 15 residues. Germline assignment: CDR1 MRHNA and CDR2 SNTAGT. The CDR3 bases are TGTGCCAGCAGTCCAGAAGGACTCTCCTACAATGAGCAGTTCTTC. It encodes CASSPEGLSYNEQFF.

This chain joins TRBV11-3 and TRBJ1-4; a weak D match, TRBD1 (5 bases). CDR1 is SGHNT, CDR2 YENEEA, per germline. The CDR3 runs 19 residues. Trimming shortened V by 1 base and J by 0 bases, and 18 bases separated the two germline ends. In nucleotides, the CDR3 is TGTGCCAGCAGCTTAGTCCCGAACAGGCCGTTTGCAACTAATGAAAAACTGTTTTTT. Amino acid sequence: CASSLVPNRPFATNEKLFF.

The V gene is TRBV5-1, the J gene TRBJ1-4; no clear D. The CDR3 has 15 amino acids. V gave up 0 bases and J gave up 6 bases, with 12 bases separating them. The germline V gene has CDR1 SGHRS and CDR2 YFSETQ. Here the CDR3 reads CASSLEAVWDEKLFF. CDR3 nucleotides: TGCGCCAGCAGCTTGGAGGCGGTCTGGGATGAAAAACTGTTTTTT.

V usage is TRBV9 and J usage is TRBJ2-7; 11 nucleotides agree with TRBD1. This CDR3 has 14 amino acids. The V gene end was trimmed by 4 bases and the J gene end by 5 bases; junction bases not matched to a gene: 5. The germline gives CDR1 SGDLS, CDR2 YYNGEE. This chain's CDR3 is CASSPRTGGNEQYF. The CDR3 bases are TGTGCCAGCAGCCCCCGGACAGGGGGCAACGAGCAGTACTTC. Full variable domain (remainder filled in from reference TRBV9 and TRBJ2-7): DSGVTQTPKHLITATGQRVTLRCSPRSGDLSVYWYQQSLDQGLQFLIQYYNGEERAKGNILERFSAQQFPDLHSELNLSSLELGDSALYFCASSPRTGGNEQYFGPGTRLTVT.

The V call is TRBV7-2, the J call TRBJ2-5; 8 positions match TRBD2. The CDR3 spans 17 residues. The J segment lost 3 bases and the V segment lost 6 bases, leaving 15 bases of the junction unmatched. Germline CDR1 is SGHTA and CDR2 is FQGNSA. CDR3 coding DNA: TGTGCCAGCAGGAGGTCCGAGCGGGAGTTGAGGGAAGAGACCCAGTACTTC. This sequence encodes CASRRSERELREETQYF.

This CDR3 reads CATSSVRGGRGETQYF. CDR3 nucleotide sequence: TGTGCCACCAGCAGCGTTCGGGGCGGACGGGGGGAGACCCAGTACTTC. The V and J genes are TRBV15 and TRBJ2-5, with D possibly matching TRBD2 (6 bases). The V gene's germline CDR1 is LNHNV and CDR2 YYDKDF (reference sequence). The CDR3 runs 16 residues. With 3 bases removed from V and 5 bases from J, the gap between germline ends came to 19 bases.

V gene TRBV15 combines with J gene TRBJ2-1, with D uncertain. Trimming removed 5 bases from V and 9 bases from J, with 11 bases in between. Germline CDR1 is LNHNV and CDR2 is YYDKDF (reference sequence). The CDR3 has 12 residues. CDR3: CATSGASGEQFF. The CDR3 DNA sequence: TGTGCCACCAGCGGTGCCTCGGGTGAGCAGTTCTTC.

V usage is TRBV28 and J usage is TRBJ2-7; no clear D gene. V dropped 6 bases and J dropped 3 bases, with 12 bases sitting between them. CDR3 size: 13 residues. The germline gives CDR1 MDHEN, CDR2 SYDVKM. CDR3 region: CASRLAPGYEQYF. In DNA form, the CDR3 reads TGTGCCAGCAGGCTCGCCCCCGGCTACGAGCAGTACTTC.